Below, 25 T cell receptor beta chains from the same sample are listed, as sequenced in a study of metastatic and nonmetastatic thyroid tumors. Patients underwent thyroid surgery, and none had received any treatment before it. TCRdb re-processed the PCR reads through MiXCR. The data show more than 10,000 clones, roughly 30% seen once. The sequencing sample was made of adjacent normal tissue. Receptors originate from a male donor with papillary thyroid cancer or a benign thyroid nodule (not recorded which). Some clones in this sample may be carry-over from other donors' samples.

This clone has just one count. The V gene is TRBV20-1, the J gene TRBJ2-7; the D is unclear. V dropped 3 bases and J dropped 2 bases, with 11 bases sitting between them. CDR1 DFQATT and CDR2 SNEGSKA come from the germline V gene (reference sequence). This CDR3 is built from 13 residues. The DNA of the CDR3 is TGCAGTGCTAGCGGGCAGGCCACCTACGAGCAGTACTTC. Encoded protein: CSASGQATYEQYF.

The V call is TRBV30, the J call TRBJ1-2; the D gene is possibly TRBD1 (5 bases). Deletions cut 4 bases from V and 2 bases from J, with 17 bases between. Germline assignment: CDR1 GTSNPN and CDR2 SVGIG (reference sequence). The CDR3 is 15 residues long. CDR3 coding DNA: TGTGCCTGGAACGGGGTGGTAAAGGGGAACTATGGCTACACCTTC. As protein: CAWNGVVKGNYGYTF.

The chain employs TRBV11-1 and TRBJ2-1; TRBD1 agrees at 8 bases. CDR1 is SGHAT and CDR2 is FQDESV in the germline V gene (reference sequence). Trimming at V came to 4 bases and at J to 6 bases, leaving 8 bases not matched to a gene. The CDR3 loop spans 15 amino acids. This CDR3 is CASSSRQGLGNEQFF. CDR3 nucleotide sequence: TGTGCCAGCAGCTCCCGACAGGGGTTGGGCAATGAGCAGTTCTTC. The full variable domain, rest sourced from reference TRBV11-1 and TRBJ2-1, is EAEVAQSPRYKITEKSQAVAFWCDPISGHATLYWYRQILGQGPELLVQFQDESVVDDSQLPKDRFSAERLKGVDSTLKIQPAELGDSAMYLCASSSRQGLGNEQFFGPGTRLTVL.

Note on this clone: Mismatch with germline at one junction end may stem from a read error. The chain recombines TRBV9 with TRBJ1-6, with no clear D. The CDR3 sequence is 15 residues long. Germline CDR1 reads SGDLS; CDR2 reads YYNGEE. The CDR3 DNA reads as TGTGCCAGCAGCGTAGGGCAGGATCACAATTCACTCCTCCACTTT. Its protein is CASSVGQDHNSLLHF.

The chain is built from TRBV20-1 and TRBJ2-7, with TRBD2 identical over 10 bases. CDR3 length: 16 residues. The trim removed 1 base at V and 2 bases at J, leaving 8 bases unmatched. The germline V gene encodes CDR1 DFQATT and CDR2 SNEGSKA (reference sequence). In DNA, the CDR3 is TGCAGTGCTAGAGGGCTAGCGGGAGTTGAAGCCTACGAGCAGTACTTC. This codes for CSARGLAGVEAYEQYF.

The chain is built from TRBV12-3 or TRBV12-4 and TRBJ2-1, with 7 nucleotides matching TRBD1. This CDR3 spans 14 amino acids. The V and J ends lost 3 bases and 8 bases, in that order; junction bases with no gene match: 7. This chain's CDR3 is CASSFQQGGDEQFF. DNA for the CDR3: TGTGCCAGCAGTTTTCAGCAAGGGGGCGATGAGCAGTTCTTC.

This clone has more than one count but fewer than ten. The chain carries TRBV6-7 and TRBJ2-7, with 8 bases matching TRBD2. TRBV6-7 counts as an open reading frame of uncertain function. The CDR3 is made up of 14 amino acids. V gave up 7 bases and J gave up 0 bases; unmatched junction bases: 5. CDR3 bases: TGTGCCAGCAAAAATAGCGGGACCTCCTACGAGCAGTACTTC. Residues: CASKNSGTSYEQYF.

About this clone: The junction shows a germline mismatch at one end, possibly a read error. This sequence joins TRBV20-1 and TRBJ2-7; TRBD1 aligns across 7 bases. CDR3 length: 15 amino acids. CDR1 is DFQATT, CDR2 SNEGSKA, per germline (reference sequence). The CDR3 DNA reads TGTAGTGCTAGGAATCGTGACAGGGTGCCCTACGAGCAGTACTTC. Its protein product is CSARNRDRVPYEQYF.

This clone was counted a few times. The rearrangement uses TRBV4-1 and TRBJ1-4, with D possibly being TRBD1 (5 bases). V lost 0 bases to trimming and J lost 8 bases, with 16 bases between them. The germline V gene has CDR1 MGHRA and CDR2 YSYEKL. This CDR3 has 16 residues. CDR3 sequence (DNA): TGCGCCAGCAGCCAAGACGACAGAAGTGGTCGAGAAAAACTGTTTTTT. It is translated as CASSQDDRSGREKLFF.

The chain employs TRBV2 and TRBJ2-1; no definite D call. The germline CDR1 and CDR2 sequences are SNHLY and FYNNEI. V dropped 5 bases and J dropped 8 bases, with 7 bases sitting between them. The CDR3 is made up of 11 amino acids. CDR3 residues: CASSQVDEQFF. CDR3 nucleotides: TGTGCCAGCAGTCAGGTCGATGAGCAGTTCTTC.

This clone has a count of ten or more. The V call is TRBV19, the J call TRBJ1-5; unclear D gene. The CDR3 has 13 residues. The V end was cut by 8 bases, the J end by 7 bases, with 15 bases between. Germline CDR1 LNHDA, CDR2 SQIVND (reference sequence). The CDR3 is CASSEGVRQPQHF. The CDR3 DNA is TGTGCCAGTTCCGAGGGAGTTCGGCAGCCCCAGCATTTT.

The rearrangement uses TRBV11-1 and TRBJ2-7; 7 bases match TRBD2. This CDR3 is 16 amino acids long. Per germline, CDR1 SGHAT and CDR2 FQDESV (reference sequence). J was trimmed by 4 bases and V by 1 base; bases with no gene match: 10. CDR3 loop: CASSLGGSGLYYEQYF. The CDR3 nucleotides read TGTGCCAGCAGCTTAGGGGGTAGCGGGCTTTATTACGAGCAGTACTTC.

The chain joins TRBV28 to TRBJ2-7; the match to TRBD2 covers 9 bases. J lost 4 bases, V lost 3 bases, and 4 bases had no gene match. The germline gives CDR1 MDHEN, CDR2 SYDVKM. The CDR3 length is 14 residues. The CDR3 is CASSFGGRAYEQYF. The CDR3 nucleotides are TGTGCCAGCAGTTTTGGCGGGAGGGCTTACGAGCAGTACTTC.

Comments on this clone: The final CDR3 position lacks the conserved phenylalanine or tryptophan, pointing to a likely read error. The DNA is omitted, as the CDR3 cannot be located on it reliably, and the CDR3 follows TCRdb's listing. The chain joins TRBV11-2 to TRBJ2-2; the table's D call TRBD2 went unverified against the DNA. The CDR3 sequence runs 18 residues, both termini included. Germline V gives CDR1 SGHAT, CDR2 FQNNGV. CDR3 region: CASSPGRTSGFVTGEPFL.

This clone has just a few counts. CDR3 nucleotide sequence: TGTGCCAGTAGCCCCGGGGCTAAGTGGTCACCCCTCCACTTT. It encodes CASSPGAKWSPLHF. The chain has TRBV19 and TRBJ1-6, with D maybe TRBD1 (5 bases). The CDR3 covers 14 residues. Trimming stripped 6 bases from V and 10 bases from J, with 16 bases between. In germline, CDR1 is LNHDA, CDR2 SQIVND (reference sequence).

This clone was counted ten times or more. The chain uses TRBV11-3 and TRBJ1-1; no definite D call. The ends were cut back, 7 bases at V and 6 bases at J, with 21 bases in the middle. CDR1 and CDR2 from the germline V gene are SGHNT and YENEEA. The CDR3 contains 15 residues. The CDR3, as DNA: TGTGCCAGCACAACCCTTCTGTCCGGGCAAGCTGAAGCTTTCTTT. Amino acids: CASTTLLSGQAEAFF.

This clone was found many times. The chain has TRBV7-9 and TRBJ2-5; 7 bases are a match to TRBD2. CDR1 is SEHNR, CDR2 FQNEAQ, per germline (reference sequence). The CDR3 sequence is 15 residues long. J lost 5 bases, V lost 5 bases, and 11 bases had no gene match. In nucleotides, the CDR3 is TGTGCCAGCAGCCTTCAGGGAGGGGCACTCGAGACCCAGTACTTC. It codes for CASSLQGGALETQYF. The full variable domain, its missing parts supplied by reference TRBV7-9 and TRBJ2-5, is DTGVSQNPRHKITKRGQNVTFRCDPISEHNRLYWYRQTLGQGPEFLTYFQNEAQLEKSRLLSDRFSAERPKGSFSTLEIQRTEQGDSAMYLCASSLQGGALETQYFGPGTRLLVL.

The chain uses TRBV7-9 and TRBJ2-5, with 8 bases fitting TRBD1. V was pared by 1 base and J by 4 bases, with 5 bases of the junction left unmatched. Germline CDR1 SEHNR, CDR2 FQNEAQ (reference sequence). This CDR3 is 15 amino acids long. CDR3 protein: CASSLGSGGAETQYF. The CDR3 DNA reads TGTGCCAGCAGCTTAGGTTCAGGGGGCGCAGAGACCCAGTACTTC.

The J gene is TRBJ1-4, the V gene TRBV2, with 10 nucleotides matching TRBD1. This CDR3 is built from 14 residues. Germline-derived CDR1 and CDR2 are SNHLY and FYNNEI. Trimming at V came to 6 bases and at J to 8 bases, leaving 6 bases not matched to a gene. This chain's CDR3 is CASSPGQGKEKLFF. CDR3 DNA: TGTGCCAGCAGCCCGGGACAGGGGAAAGAAAAACTGTTTTTT.

A note on this clone: It may be a read error: a sequence one base away is much more abundant. The chain has TRBV12-3 or TRBV12-4 and TRBJ2-3; 7 nucleotides line up with TRBD2. V gave up 6 bases and J gave up 5 bases; unmatched junction bases: 8. CDR3 length: 14 residues. Written as DNA, the CDR3 is TGTGCCAGCAGGGCGGGAGTGCCGGTAGATACGCAGTATTTT. Its translation: CASRAGVPVDTQYF.

This chain joins TRBV7-8 and TRBJ2-1; the D gene is possibly TRBD1 (5 bases). CDR3 length: 14 amino acids. V was trimmed by 3 bases and J by 6 bases, leaving 12 bases between them. Germline lookup yields CDR1 SGHVS and CDR2 FQNEAQ. CDR3 sequence (DNA): TGTGCCAGCAGCTTCCAGTGGGGCGGCAATGAGCAGTTCTTC. Translation: CASSFQWGGNEQFF.

The V and J genes are TRBV19 and TRBJ2-7; D is possibly TRBD1 or TRBD2 (5 bases each). Germline lookup yields CDR1 LNHDA and CDR2 SQIVND (reference sequence). The V and J ends lost 5 bases and 4 bases respectively, with 18 bases between them. The CDR3 is 15 amino acids. The CDR3 here is CASSPVEGREYEQYF. CDR3 sequence (DNA): TGTGCCAGTAGTCCCGTCGAGGGCAGGGAATACGAGCAGTACTTC.

In this sample, this clone turned up a few times. J is TRBJ2-5 and V is TRBV15; D gene ambiguous. The CDR3 length is 13 residues. V gave up 2 bases and J gave up 4 bases, with 8 bases separating them. In germline, CDR1 is LNHNV, CDR2 YYDKDF (reference sequence). DNA of the CDR3: TGTGCCACCAGCAGAATTGCGGTAGAGACCCAGTACTTC. It translates to CATSRIAVETQYF.

This clone was observed a single time. The CDR3 protein is CSARGAREEGLAGEYF. The CDR3 coding sequence is TGCAGTGCTAGAGGGGCCCGCGAGGAGGGCTTAGCGGGGGAGTACTTC. The chain links TRBV20-1 to TRBJ2-5; 9 bases align to TRBD2. V lost 1 base and J lost 12; bases outside the gene matches: 18. Germline assignment: CDR1 DFQATT and CDR2 SNEGSKA (reference sequence). The CDR3 length is 16 residues.

The chain employs TRBV12-3 or TRBV12-4 and TRBJ2-7, with D tentatively TRBD1 or TRBD2 (5 bases each). This CDR3 spans 12 amino acids. Trimming cost V 6 bases and J 3 bases, with 9 bases left between them. CDR3 in amino acids: CASRGDFYEQYF. CDR3 DNA sequence: TGTGCCAGCAGGGGGGATTTCTACGAGCAGTACTTC.